Here is one T cell receptor (beta chain) with its context. The antigen is not known. Looked up from germline, CDR1 is LNHDA and CDR2 is SQIVND (reference sequence). V lost 8 bases, J lost 6 bases, and 13 bases stayed unmatched. The CDR3 totals 15 residues. The source of the sample is a study of cytomegalovirus exposure and HLA in healthy donors. Study-wide points: TCR beta chains numbering more than 150 were designated cytomegalovirus-associated. The study carried out a later analysis of TCR beta sequences. It associated some 18,000 of them with specific HLA alleles at a false discovery rate of 0.05.

Healthy people donating bone marrow made up the donors. PCR employed 60 Vbeta and 13 Jbeta primers. Authors' data handling: Later work found 80 million to 85 million unique TCR beta chains, with 10 million to 14 million shared. Repertoires were generated with immunoSEQ multiplex PCR, while TCRdb's copy carries only in-frame clones and drops some. That table furnishes V, J and clone size, whereas the DNA furnished D and trimming. Among around 150,000 clones listed, around four fifths were seen once. This receptor was obtained from a boy between 2 and 10 years old in good health and CMV-seronegative. The rearrangement uses TRBV19 and TRBJ1-2, with 9 bases fitting TRBD1. The sequencing input was PBMCs. CDR3 region: CASDGTGSLYHGYTF. The DNA of the CDR3 is TGTGCCAGTGACGGGACAGGGTCCCTGTATCATGGCTACACCTTC.